The 12 T cell receptor beta chains in this list originate from one sample, sequenced in a study of cytotoxic CD8 clonotypes in ibrutinib-treated CLL. The method was immunoSEQ multiplex PCR; TCRdb's version includes in-frame clones alone and lacks a portion of them. This sample has approximately 130,000 clones, with under 90% found just once. Sequencing used PBMCs, obtained after 24 months of ibrutinib treatment. Receptors originate from a human donor with chronic lymphocytic leukemia.

This clone was seen a few times. The chain couples TRBV7-2 to TRBJ1-2; 11 nucleotides align to TRBD1. CDR1 and CDR2 from the germline V gene are SGHTA and FQGNSA. The CDR3 has 18 amino acids. Losses at the gene ends were 1 base for V and 7 bases for J; bases not matched to a gene: 14. As DNA, the CDR3 is TGTGCCAGCAGCTTAGATGGGTCGGGTAGGACAGGGGGCCGTGGCTACACCTTC. Its protein product is CASSLDGSGRTGGRGYTF.

J is TRBJ1-1 and V is TRBV18; TRBD1 matches 8 bases. This CDR3 comprises 15 residues. V lost 3 bases to trimming and J lost 4 bases; unmatched junction nucleotides: 7. Germline V lookup: CDR1 KGHSH, CDR2 LQKENI. CDR3 in DNA: TGTGCCAGCTCACCCGGACGACAGGGGAGCACTGAAGCTTTCTTT. It yields the protein CASSPGRQGSTEAFF.

This rearrangement joins TRBV9 to TRBJ2-3; 8 nucleotides align to TRBD1. Germline V lookup: CDR1 SGDLS, CDR2 YYNGEE. There are 14 residues in the CDR3. V lost 3 bases, J lost 5 bases, and 5 bases stayed unmatched. The CDR3 loop is CASSGWDRRDTQYF. The CDR3 DNA is TGTGCCAGCAGCGGTTGGGACAGGCGAGATACGCAGTATTTT. The variable domain in full, with the rest retrieved from reference TRBV9 and TRBJ2-3, is DSGVTQTPKHLITATGQRVTLRCSPRSGDLSVYWYQQSLDQGLQFLIQYYNGEERAKGNILERFSAQQFPDLHSELNLSSLELGDSALYFCASSGWDRRDTQYFGPGTRLTVL.

The gene calls are TRBV2 and TRBJ2-2, with D maybe TRBD1 (7 bases). The CDR3 extends over 15 amino acids. Trimming took 6 bases from V and 0 from J, leaving 11 bases between them. Germline CDR1 and CDR2: SNHLY and FYNNEI. The CDR3 nucleotides are TGTGCCAGCAGGCGGGACAGCACGAACACCGGGGAGCTGTTTTTT. It specifies CASRRDSTNTGELFF.

The chain uses TRBV10-3 and TRBJ1-1; D is possibly TRBD1 (5 bases). Trimming pared 11 bases from V and 1 base from J, leaving 11 bases between. CDR1 ENHRY and CDR2 SYGVKD come from the germline V gene. CDR3 length: 12 amino acids. The CDR3 spells CAATGGNTEAFF. CDR3 DNA: TGTGCCGCGACGGGGGGGAACACTGAAGCTTTCTTT.

Comment on this clone: Different DNA sequences within this sample yield the same CDR3. The chain recombines TRBV2 with TRBJ1-5; TRBD1 aligns across 9 bases. The junction had 1 base not matched to a gene; V was cut back by 8 bases and J by 5 bases. The germline gives CDR1 SNHLY, CDR2 FYNNEI. CDR3 length: 12 amino acids. CDR3 nucleotide sequence: TGTGCCAGCCGGGACAGGGATCAGCCCCAGCATTTT. Its protein is CASRDRDQPQHF.

The rearrangement joins TRBV27 to TRBJ2-3; D gene ambiguous. Trimming shortened V by 6 bases and J by 4 bases, and 17 bases separated the two germline ends. The CDR3 is 15 amino acids. Germline-derived CDR1 and CDR2 are MNHEY and SMNVEV (reference sequence). The CDR3 protein is CASSAVGRVADTQYF. In nucleotides, the CDR3 is TGTGCCAGCAGCGCGGTGGGAAGGGTCGCAGATACGCAGTATTTT.

The chain has TRBV6-1 and TRBJ1-5; D may be TRBD1 (5 bases). CDR3 length: 15 residues. CDR1 is MNHNS, CDR2 SASEGT, per germline. V was shortened by 4 bases and J by 2 bases, with 12 bases between the two germline ends. CDR3 DNA sequence: TGTGCCAGCAGTGGGGTCCCGGGGGGCAATCAGCCCCAGCATTTT. It yields the protein CASSGVPGGNQPQHF.

The J gene is TRBJ1-1, the V gene TRBV5-1; D is ambiguous. This CDR3 spans 14 amino acids. V dropped 4 bases and J dropped 1 base, with 11 bases sitting between them. Looked up from germline, CDR1 is SGHRS and CDR2 is YFSETQ. CDR3 region: CASSPKDGNTEAFF. The CDR3 coding sequence is TGCGCCAGCAGCCCTAAGGACGGGAACACTGAAGCTTTCTTT.

This sequence joins TRBV4-3 and TRBJ1-4; D remains ambiguous. CDR3 size: 15 residues. With 4 bases removed from V and 8 bases from J, the gap between germline ends came to 17 bases. Germline CDR1 reads LGHNA; CDR2 reads YSLEER. The CDR3 sequence: CASSPRPISREKLFF. The CDR3, as DNA: TGCGCCAGCAGCCCGCGGCCGATTAGTCGGGAAAAACTGTTTTTT.

The V and J genes are TRBV18 and TRBJ1-5; 7 bases match TRBD1. CDR3 size: 17 residues. The V gene's germline CDR1 is KGHSH and CDR2 LQKENI. V shed 2 bases, J shed 0 bases, and the junction held 7 bases outside the gene matches. This chain's CDR3 is CASSPLGGAYSNQPQHF. In DNA, the CDR3 is TGTGCCAGCTCACCATTAGGGGGCGCCTATAGCAATCAGCCCCAGCATTTT.

The chain couples TRBV5-8 to TRBJ1-5; 9 bases line up with TRBD1. The CDR3 sequence is 15 residues long. Trimming at V came to 3 bases and at J to 5 bases, leaving 6 bases not matched to a gene. Germline V CDR1 and CDR2: SGHTS, YDEGEE. CDR3 in DNA: TGTGCCAGCAGCTCTAGTGGGGACAGGGATCAGCCCCAGCATTTT. Protein product: CASSSSGDRDQPQHF.